These 7 T cell receptor beta chains came from one sample sequenced in a study of blood T cell repertoires in COVID-19. Measured with immunoSEQ multiplex PCR; TCRdb has only the in-frame clones, and not every one. In the table there are about 130,000 clones, approximately 80% of which are singletons. Sequencing input: peripheral blood. Every receptor here comes from a woman aged 60-70 years with acute or convalescent COVID-19.

The rearrangement uses TRBV30 and TRBJ1-3, with D hard to call. The germline V gene encodes CDR1 GTSNPN and CDR2 SVGIG (reference sequence). V lost 7 bases to trimming and J lost 4 bases, with 14 bases between them. CDR3 length: 13 residues. The CDR3 is CASSGLPGNTIYF. In DNA, the CDR3 is TGTGCCTCCTCAGGACTACCGGGAAACACCATATATTTT. The whole variable domain, remainder taken from reference TRBV30 and TRBJ1-3, is SQTIHQWPATLVQPVGSPLSLECTVEGTSNPNLYWYRQAAGRGLQLLFYSVGIGQISSEVPQNLSASRPQDRQFILSSKKLLLSDSGFYLCASSGLPGNTIYFGEGSWLTVV.

Only one count was recorded for this clone. The V call is TRBV11-2, the J call TRBJ2-5; D may be TRBD2 (6 bases). V lost 6 bases and J 5 bases, leaving 22 bases between the germline ends. Germline V gene data show CDR1 as SGHAT and CDR2 as FQNNGV. The CDR3 loop spans 16 amino acids. The CDR3 bases are TGTGCCAGCAGACGGTGGGGGGACCTGAATTTGGAGACCCAGTACTTC. The encoded protein is CASRRWGDLNLETQYF.

This chain uses TRBV19 with TRBJ1-6; 7 positions agree with TRBD1. Germline V lookup: CDR1 LNHDA, CDR2 SQIVND (reference sequence). There are 14 residues in the CDR3. V shed 10 bases, J shed 4 bases, and the junction held 7 bases outside the gene matches. CDR3 sequence reads: CATQPGQYNSPLHF. CDR3 sequence (DNA): TGTGCCACCCAACCGGGACAGTATAATTCACCCCTCCACTTT.

The rearrangement uses TRBV11-2 and TRBJ1-2, with TRBD1 identical over 7 bases. CDR3 length: 16 residues. The germline V gene has CDR1 SGHAT and CDR2 FQNNGV. J gave up 0 bases and V 2 bases, and 6 bases lay outside the gene matches. The CDR3 region is CASSLFRDRANYGYTF. CDR3 DNA: TGTGCCAGCAGCTTATTCCGGGACAGAGCTAACTATGGCTACACCTTC.

This chain links TRBV19 with TRBJ1-4, with 7 bases fitting TRBD1. The CDR3 length is 15 residues. CDR1 is LNHDA and CDR2 is SQIVND in the germline V gene (reference sequence). The junction had 10 bases not matched to a gene; V was cut back by 5 bases and J by 7 bases. CDR3 DNA sequence: TGTGCCAGTAGTCGCCTCACAGGGGTAGGTGAAAAACTGTTTTTT. Its translation is CASSRLTGVGEKLFF.

The V call is TRBV24-1, the J call TRBJ2-1; TRBD1 matches at 7 bases. After removal of 0 bases from V and 0 bases from J, the junction contained 1 base not matched to a gene. The germline V gene encodes CDR1 KGHDR and CDR2 SFDVKD. The CDR3 contains 16 residues. This CDR3 reads CATSDLRDSSYNEQFF. The CDR3 DNA follows: TGTGCCACCAGTGATTTGAGGGACAGCTCCTACAATGAGCAGTTCTTC.

CDR3 bases: TGTGCCAGCAGCGCCGGGACACCGGGTGAAGCTTTCTTT. Protein product: CASSAGTPGEAFF. This chain connects TRBV2 to TRBJ1-1; tentative D call: TRBD1 (6 bases). In germline, CDR1 is SNHLY, CDR2 FYNNEI. The CDR3 is made up of 13 amino acids. Trimming removed 6 bases at V and 7 bases at J, with 15 bases between. The complete variable domain, with remaining parts taken from reference TRBV2 and TRBJ1-1, reads EPEVTQTPSHQVTQMGQEVILRCVPISNHLYFYWYRQILGQKVEFLVSFYNNEISEKSEIFDDQFSVERPDGSNFTLKIRSTKLEDSAMYFCASSAGTPGEAFFGQGTRLTVV.